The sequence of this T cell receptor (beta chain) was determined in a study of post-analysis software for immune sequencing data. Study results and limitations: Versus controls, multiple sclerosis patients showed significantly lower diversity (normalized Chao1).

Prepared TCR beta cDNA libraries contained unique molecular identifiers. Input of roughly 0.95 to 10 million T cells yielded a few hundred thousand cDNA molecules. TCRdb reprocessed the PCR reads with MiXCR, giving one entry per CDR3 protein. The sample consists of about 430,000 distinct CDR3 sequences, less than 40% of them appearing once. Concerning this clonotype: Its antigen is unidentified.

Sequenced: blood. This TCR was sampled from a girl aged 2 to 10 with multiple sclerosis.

CDR3 DNA sequence: TGTGCCAGCCTAGGACAGGTTAATGAAAAACTGTTTTTT. As protein: CASLGQVNEKLFF. V is TRBV6-5 and J is TRBJ1-4; 7 bases fit TRBD1. Per germline, CDR1 MNHEY and CDR2 SVGAGI. The ends lost 8 bases at V and 4 bases at J; junction bases unmatched: 4. This CDR3 spans 13 amino acids.